Below, 13 T cell receptor beta chains from the same sample are listed, as sequenced in a study of T-cell reconstitution after alpha-beta-depleted transplantation in children. TCRbeta library construction was performed incorporating unique molecular identifiers. TCRdb reprocessed the PCR reads with MiXCR, giving one entry per CDR3 protein. The sample consists of 700,000 to 950,000 distinct CDR3 sequences, 15% to 20% of them appearing once. The sample in question was PBMCs, mostly from graft donor cells, obtained 360 days after TCRalphabeta/CD19-depleted stem cell transplant. These TCRs come from a male patient between 5 and 17 years old who had a stem cell transplant for acute lymphoblastic leukemia, so the T cells may come from the graft donor.

The chain uses TRBV4-2 and TRBJ2-1, with D perhaps assigned TRBD1 or TRBD2 (5 bases each). Trimming cost V 0 bases and J 1 base, with 13 bases left between them. The V gene's germline CDR1 is LGHNA and CDR2 YNFKEQ. This CDR3 is 17 amino acids long. CDR3 coding DNA: TGTGCCAGCAGCCAAGAATCCGGGACCCAATCCTACAATGAGCAGTTCTTC. It is translated as CASSQESGTQSYNEQFF.

This clonotype was picked up a small number of times. V is TRBV11-1 and J is TRBJ2-7; D remains ambiguous. From germline, CDR1 is SGHAT and CDR2 FQDESV (reference sequence). The CDR3 totals 14 residues. With 3 bases removed from V and 3 bases from J, the gap between germline ends came to 12 bases. Written as DNA, the CDR3 is TGTGCCAGCAGCTTCTTAACTGCCGACTACGAGCAGTACTTC. This encodes CASSFLTADYEQYF.

The chain uses TRBV5-1 and TRBJ2-1, with D uncertain. The V gene lost 5 bases and the J gene lost 4 bases, with 13 bases spanning the gap. CDR1 and CDR2 from the germline V gene are SGHRS and YFSETQ. CDR3 length: 14 amino acids. The CDR3 loop is CASSRKVRYNEQFF. Here the CDR3 DNA reads TGCGCCAGCAGTAGGAAAGTTCGGTACAATGAGCAGTTCTTC.

This clonotype was detected a few times. The chain has TRBV6-1 and TRBJ2-7, with 9 bases that match TRBD2. The ends lost 7 bases at V and 5 bases at J; junction bases unmatched: 9. There are 14 residues in the CDR3. Germline CDR1 and CDR2: MNHNS and SASEGT. CDR3 bases: TGTGCCAGCACCATAGCGGGAGCCCCAAACGAGCAGTACTTC. Translation gives CASTIAGAPNEQYF.

This clonotype was observed a handful of times. The chain couples TRBV20-1 to TRBJ1-5; D gene uncertain. V was trimmed by 6 bases and J by 11 bases, leaving 14 bases between them. Per germline, CDR1 DFQATT and CDR2 SNEGSKA (reference sequence). The CDR3 spans 11 residues. DNA of the CDR3: TGCAGTGCCCCGGGCCTACAGTCCCAGCATTTT. Its translation is CSAPGLQSQHF.

The chain uses TRBV18 and TRBJ2-7; 7 bases map to TRBD1. Germline trimming cut 2 bases from V and 5 bases from J; bases unmatched to any gene: 6. In germline, CDR1 is KGHSH, CDR2 LQKENI. The CDR3 contains 14 residues. The CDR3 sequence is CASSPNRGEDEQYF. CDR3 DNA sequence: TGTGCCAGCTCACCAAACAGGGGCGAGGACGAGCAGTACTTC.

This clonotype was counted a single time. The chain carries TRBV7-9 and TRBJ2-1; D remains ambiguous. The CDR3 spans 13 residues. Trimming pared 1 base from V and 6 bases from J, leaving 7 bases between. CDR1 and CDR2 from the germline V gene are SEHNR and FQNEAQ (reference sequence). The CDR3 is CASSLEEFNEQFF. CDR3 bases: TGTGCCAGCAGCTTAGAGGAGTTCAATGAGCAGTTCTTC.

The chain combines TRBV9 with TRBJ2-1; the match to TRBD2 covers 10 bases. Germline V gene lookup returns CDR1 SGDLS and CDR2 YYNGEE. Losses at the gene ends were 2 bases for V and 3 bases for J; bases not matched to a gene: 5. This CDR3 has 16 amino acids. CDR3 sequence (DNA): TGTGCCAGCAGCGTGCTGGCTAGCGGGGGCTACAATGAGCAGTTCTTC. It encodes CASSVLASGGYNEQFF. The whole variable domain, filled in from reference TRBV9 and TRBJ2-1, reads DSGVTQTPKHLITATGQRVTLRCSPRSGDLSVYWYQQSLDQGLQFLIQYYNGEERAKGNILERFSAQQFPDLHSELNLSSLELGDSALYFCASSVLASGGYNEQFFGPGTRLTVL.

This sequence joins TRBV20-1 and TRBJ1-3, with TRBD1 matching over 9 bases. V lost 6 bases and J lost 3; bases outside the gene matches: 6. CDR1 is DFQATT, CDR2 SNEGSKA, per germline (reference sequence). There are 14 residues in the CDR3. CDR3 protein: CSARTGAGGNTIYF. CDR3 nucleotides: TGCAGTGCCAGGACAGGGGCAGGTGGAAACACCATATATTTT.

The V gene is TRBV18, the J gene TRBJ2-2; D is possibly TRBD1 or TRBD2 (5 bases each). Trimming shortened V by 2 bases and J by 6 bases, and 13 bases separated the two germline ends. The CDR3 runs 15 residues. CDR1 and CDR2 (germline): KGHSH, LQKENI. The CDR3 region is CASSPIRESAGELFF. DNA for the CDR3: TGTGCCAGCTCACCAATCAGGGAGAGTGCCGGGGAGCTGTTTTTT.

This sequence joins TRBV5-1 and TRBJ1-1; 9 positions agree with TRBD1. V trimming: 3 bases; J trimming: 0 bases; junction bases outside the gene matches: 6. This CDR3 has 16 amino acids. In germline, CDR1 is SGHRS, CDR2 YFSETQ. The CDR3 DNA sequence: TGCGCCAGCAGCTCACAGGGGGCCCTTATGAACACTGAAGCTTTCTTT. This gives the protein CASSSQGALMNTEAFF.

This clonotype was seen a single time. The CDR3 nucleotides read TGCAGTGCTAGTCTGTGGGGGAGGGCCGGTCAGGCCTACGAGCAGTACTTC. This encodes CSASLWGRAGQAYEQYF. V gene TRBV20-1 combines with J gene TRBJ2-7; 7 nucleotides line up with TRBD2. The V gene end was trimmed by 3 bases and the J gene end by 2 bases; junction bases not matched to a gene: 16. This CDR3 comprises 17 residues. CDR1 DFQATT and CDR2 SNEGSKA come from the germline V gene (reference sequence).

A few counts support this clonotype. The V gene is TRBV15, the J gene TRBJ2-1, with 7 positions matching TRBD2. J lost 8 bases, V lost 0 bases, and 10 bases had no gene match. The germline gives CDR1 LNHNV, CDR2 YYDKDF (reference sequence). The CDR3 length is 16 residues. CDR3 coding DNA: TGTGCCACCAGCAGAGATAGAACGGGAGGCGAGTATGAGCAGTTCTTC. Protein sequence: CATSRDRTGGEYEQFF.